What follows is one TCR beta chain and its context. This specimen belongs to a study of blood T cell repertoires in COVID-19. Study information: Acute and convalescent COVID-19 specimens originated in the United States, Italy and Spain. The cDNA or gDNA used as material had been derived from T cells, B-cell-depleted T cells, or PBMCs.

In the original workflow: Amplification of reference gene primers provided the estimated nucleated cell counts. Profiling relied on immunoSEQ multiplex PCR, and the TCRdb table lists in-frame clones only, not all of them. The V and J calls and clone size come from that table; D and trimming were worked out from the DNA. The table has tens of thousands of clones, around 80% seen once; the top ten hold roughly 5.4%. Looked up from germline, CDR1 is KGHSH and CDR2 is LQKENI. The ends lost 5 bases at V and 7 bases at J; junction bases unmatched: 9. The CDR3 has 16 amino acids. Sequenced sample: peripheral blood. The rearrangement uses TRBV18 and TRBJ2-1; 12 bases line up with TRBD2. This clonotype was sampled from a man between 45 and 60 years old with active COVID-19. The CDR3 region is CASSSTTSGSANEQFF. As DNA, the CDR3 is TGTGCCAGCTCATCCACGACTAGCGGGAGTGCGAATGAGCAGTTCTTC.